These T cell receptor beta chains were read from a single sample in a study of cytomegalovirus exposure and HLA in healthy donors. Sequencing was performed with immunoSEQ multiplex PCR; in TCRdb, only in-frame clones are kept and a portion is missing. In the table there are around 190,000 clones, 80% of which are singletons. The material sequenced was PBMCs. These receptors were collected from a man in his forties in good health and CMV-seronegative. Each CDR3 is given with its conserved first and last residue. The order of the fields is clone size, D gene, V gene, J gene, CDR3 DNA, CDR3 protein. D genes are given only for firm matches. Some rows have no size entry. The others give once, few or many, or a class for an expanded clone.

-	-	TRBV19	TRBJ1-1	TGTGCCAGTGGAACAGGGACTGAAGCTTTCTTT	CASGTGTEAFF
-	TRBD1	TRBV7-6	TRBJ2-1	TGTGCCAGCAGCTTAGGGGACAGGGAAAGCTCCTACAATGAGCAGTTCTTC	CASSLGDRESSYNEQFF
-	-	TRBV19	TRBJ2-5	TGTGCCAGTAGCCCCACAGGGCCCGAGACCCAGTACTTC	CASSPTGPETQYF
-	TRBD1	TRBV16	TRBJ2-7	TGTGCCAGCAGCCGACCGGGACAGAGTTACGAGCAGTACTTC	CASSRPGQSYEQYF
-	TRBD2	TRBV5-1	TRBJ2-2	TGCGCCAGCAGCTTGAACGGCGGGGGGAACACCGGGGAGCTGTTTTTT	CASSLNGGGNTGELFF
-	-	TRBV7-3	TRBJ2-6	TGTGCCAGTACTACAACGCTAGGGGCCAACGTCCTGACTTTC	CASTTTLGANVLTF
once	TRBD2	TRBV7-9	TRBJ2-2	TGTGCCAGCAGCTCGACTAGCGCTACGAACACCGGGGAGCTGTTTTTT	CASSSTSATNTGELFF
few	-	TRBV7-3	TRBJ2-1	TGTGCCAGCAGCCCCGACAGGTACTACAATGAGCAGTTCTTC	CASSPDRYYNEQFF
few	-	TRBV29-1	TRBJ2-7	TGCAGCGTTATTCCGGGACAAGGCTACGAGCAGTACTTC	CSVIPGQGYEQYF
-	-	TRBV18	TRBJ2-1	TGTGCCAGCTCTCCGAACAGAAGTCCCTACAATGAGCAGTTCTTC	CASSPNRSPYNEQFF
few	-	TRBV4-1	TRBJ2-7	TGCGCCAGCAGCAAACGACAGACGTACGAGCAGTACTTC	CASSKRQTYEQYF
few	TRBD1	TRBV5-4	TRBJ2-7	TGTGCCAGCAGCTTGGCCGGGACAGGGCCCTACGAGCAGTACTTC	CASSLAGTGPYEQYF
-	TRBD2	TRBV9	TRBJ2-1	TGTGCCAGCAGCCCAGGCCCCCTAGCGGGAAACAATGAGCAGTTCTTC	CASSPGPLAGNNEQFF
-	TRBD1	TRBV5-1	TRBJ2-5	TGCGCCAGCAGCTTGGGGACAGGGGAAGAGACCCAGTACTTC	CASSLGTGEETQYF
-	-	TRBV19	TRBJ1-2	TGTGCCAGTACCCCCGGGCAGGGAATAAGCTATGGCTACACCTTC	CASTPGQGISYGYTF
-	-	TRBV20-1	TRBJ1-2	TGCAGTGCTTGGGGGGGTGGCTACACCTTC	CSAWGGGYTF
once	TRBD1	TRBV2	TRBJ1-2	TGTGCCAGCAGTACAGGGGTGAACTATGGCTACACCTTC	CASSTGVNYGYTF
-	-	TRBV28	TRBJ2-7	TGTGCCAGCTCTAGGGGCTACGAGCAGTACTTC	CASSRGYEQYF
-	-	TRBV27	TRBJ1-2	TGTGCCAGCAGCCCGCAGACCGGGACATTACTGGGCTACACCTTC	CASSPQTGTLLGYTF
once	TRBD1	TRBV19	TRBJ1-5	TGTGCCAGTACCGAGGACAGGGGGCGATTGGGTCAGCCCCAGCATTTT	CASTEDRGRLGQPQHF
-	TRBD2	TRBV5-1	TRBJ2-1	TGCGCCAGCAGGCTCCCGGGACTAGCGGGATCTACTCAAAAAAATGAGCAGTTCTTC	CASRLPGLAGSTQKNEQFF
few	TRBD2	TRBV5-1	TRBJ2-1	TGCGCCAGCAGCTTACGGACTAGCCATCTCGTTGAGCAGTTCTTC	CASSLRTSHLVEQFF
-	-	TRBV11-2	TRBJ1-6	TGTGCCAGCAGCTTAGGAGACATCATCTCGCCCCTCCACTTT	CASSLGDIISPLHF
-	-	TRBV10-3	TRBJ2-2	TGTGCCATCAGGCGGGACCCAGATACCGGGGAGCTGTTTTTT	CAIRRDPDTGELFF
once	-	TRBV18	TRBJ1-1	TGTGCCAGCTCCTCCTTTCCGACAAACACTGAAGCTTTCTTT	CASSSFPTNTEAFF
-	TRBD2	TRBV10-3	TRBJ2-4	TGTGCCATCAGTGAGGAAAATAGCGGGAGGGCCAAAAACATTCAGTACTTC	CAISEENSGRAKNIQYF
few	-	TRBV7-8	TRBJ1-2	TGTGCCAGCAGCTTAGGGCCGACAGTCCAACGTGGCTACACCTTC	CASSLGPTVQRGYTF
-	-	TRBV7-2	TRBJ2-3	TGTGCCAGCAGCCAGGTGGTAGTGGGCACAGATACGCAGTATTTT	CASSQVVVGTDTQYF
-	TRBD2	TRBV5-4	TRBJ2-2	TGTGCCAGCAGTACCGGGGGGGTGAGAAACACCGGGGAGCTGTTTTTT	CASSTGGVRNTGELFF
few	-	TRBV5-6	TRBJ2-7	TGTGCCAGCAGCTTGGCTCAATACTCGCTCGAGCAGTACTTC	CASSLAQYSLEQYF
-	-	TRBV19	TRBJ1-6	TGTGCCAGTAGTTTACAGCCGAGCTCCTATAATTCACCCCTCCACTTT	CASSLQPSSYNSPLHF
-	-	TRBV7-7	TRBJ2-3	TGTGCCAGCAGCTTAACCCGGGCTAGCACAGATGCGCAGTATTTT	CASSLTRASTDAQYF
-	TRBD1	TRBV7-9	TRBJ2-2	TGTGCCAGCAGCCTCGAGGACAGGGGGCTCGCGAACACCGGGGAGCTGTTTTTT	CASSLEDRGLANTGELFF
-	TRBD1	TRBV7-2	TRBJ1-4	TGTGCCAGCAGCACCCGGGACAGGGGGCGCAATAATGAAAAACTGTTTTTT	CASSTRDRGRNNEKLFF
-	TRBD2	TRBV6-5	TRBJ2-5	TGTGCCAGCAGTTACGGTCTAGCGGGAAAACAAGAGACCCAGTACTTC	CASSYGLAGKQETQYF
-	TRBD1	TRBV12-5	TRBJ2-7	TGTGCTAGTGCCCTGGACAGGGGTATCCACGAGCAGTACTTC	CASALDRGIHEQYF
few	TRBD2	TRBV7-2	TRBJ2-1	TGTGCCAGCAGCTCACCTAGCGGGGGCCCCTACAATGAGCAGTTCTTC	CASSSPSGGPYNEQFF
-	TRBD2	TRBV7-8	TRBJ2-1	TGTGCCAGCAGCTTAGCGCGACGGGGAGGGGAGAATGAGCAGTTCTTC	CASSLARRGGENEQFF
-	-	TRBV14	TRBJ2-7	TGTGCCAGCAGCCAATACAGGGAGGGCGAGCAGTACTTC	CASSQYREGEQYF
-	TRBD1	TRBV28	TRBJ1-5	TGTGCCAGCAGCCCTGGGACAGTTAGCAATCAGCCCCAGCATTTT	CASSPGTVSNQPQHF
-	-	TRBV5-1	TRBJ2-7	TGCGCCAGCAGCTTGGGACGGTCGGAGTTCTACGAGCAGTACTTC	CASSLGRSEFYEQYF
-	TRBD1	TRBV5-5	TRBJ1-1	TGTGCCAGCAGCCCTCGAGGACAGGGGGCGAACACTGAAGCTTTCTTT	CASSPRGQGANTEAFF
once	-	TRBV6-5	TRBJ1-5	TGTGCCAGCAGTTACTCGAAGGGGAGCAATCAGCCCCAGCATTTT	CASSYSKGSNQPQHF
-	TRBD1	TRBV11-2	TRBJ1-1	TGTGCCAGCAGCTTAGGGGCAGGGGGAAGGCGCACTGAAGCTTTCTTT	CASSLGAGGRRTEAFF
-	-	TRBV5-4	TRBJ2-1	TGTGCCAGCAGCTTGGGGACAGTTTCCTACAATGAGCAGTTCTTC	CASSLGTVSYNEQFF
-	-	TRBV10-1	TRBJ2-2	TGCGCCAGCAGTGAGTCGCGCGGGGGCGATACTAAGCTGTTTTTT	CASSESRGGDTKLFF
-	-	TRBV9	TRBJ1-3	TGTGCCAGCAGCGTAGGCCGACTCTCTGGAAACACCATATATTTT	CASSVGRLSGNTIYF
-	TRBD2	TRBV7-3	TRBJ2-6	TGTGCCAGCAGCTCCACCGCGGGGGACGGGGCCAACGTCCTGACTTTC	CASSSTAGDGANVLTF